These 7 T cell receptor beta chains originate from one sample sequenced in a study of T cell responses to AZD1222 COVID-19 vaccine (dated by TCRdb to the early 2020s). This specimen's time point label, per the study, means: baseline before first vaccination. Library preparation was by the immunoSEQ multiplex PCR assay. The table comes from immuneACCESS by way of TCRdb, which keeps in-frame sequences with V and J called. Part of the clones is missing from these tables; in studies checked, under half for an unresolved V gene and the rest for unknown reasons. This sample lists roughly 160,000 clones; about 90% were detected once. The ten largest clones capture more than 5.5% of the sample. The sample was peripheral blood, taken on day 0 of AZD1222 vaccination. The origin of the receptors is an adult in good health.

This chain joins TRBV18 and TRBJ2-7, with D perhaps TRBD1 or TRBD2 (6 bases each). Germline CDR1 reads KGHSH; CDR2 reads LQKENI. Trimming took off 2 bases at V and 0 bases at J, with 11 bases between the two ends. The CDR3 loop spans 15 amino acids. The CDR3 DNA follows: TGTGCCAGCTCACCAGTCGGAGGGGGCTCCTACGAGCAGTACTTC. It codes for CASSPVGGGSYEQYF.

The gene calls are TRBV7-8 and TRBJ1-5; 8 bases are a match to TRBD1. The CDR3 is 16 amino acids. V shed 0 bases and J 3 bases; nucleotides not matched to a gene: 4. The germline CDR1 and CDR2 sequences are SGHVS and FQNEAQ. The CDR3 loop reads CASSLAPGGFNQPQHF. The DNA of the CDR3 is TGTGCCAGCAGCTTAGCCCCAGGGGGCTTCAATCAGCCCCAGCATTTT.

The CDR3 protein is CSVGQGKRNTQYF. CDR3 nucleotides: TGCAGCGTTGGGCAGGGGAAGAGGAATACGCAGTATTTT. This chain joins TRBV29-1 and TRBJ2-3; D might be TRBD1 (6 bases). V was trimmed by 4 bases and J by 7 bases, leaving 15 bases between them. Germline CDR1 is SQVTM and CDR2 is ANQGSEA. The CDR3 extends over 13 amino acids.

The V and J genes are TRBV5-6 and TRBJ2-7, with TRBD1 matching over 8 bases. The V and J ends lost 9 bases and 4 bases, in that order; junction bases with no gene match: 9. In germline, CDR1 is SGHDT, CDR2 YYEEEE. This CDR3 spans 13 amino acids. The CDR3 nucleotides read TGTGCCACCCTCGTGAGGACAGGGTACGAGCAGTACTTC. It encodes CATLVRTGYEQYF.

The J gene is TRBJ1-1, the V gene TRBV5-1; tentative D call: TRBD1 (6 bases). The V end was cut by 3 bases, the J end by 4 bases, with 10 bases between. CDR1 is SGHRS, CDR2 YFSETQ, per germline. CDR3 length equals 13 residues. CDR3 DNA: TGCGCCAGCAGCTCCCCGGGGGCCACTGAAGCTTTCTTT. Translating gives CASSSPGATEAFF.

V usage is TRBV18 and J usage is TRBJ1-3; D is unresolved. The CDR3 sequence is 14 residues long. Germline V gives CDR1 KGHSH, CDR2 LQKENI. Trimming stripped 5 bases from V and 1 base from J, with 9 bases between. CDR3 DNA sequence: TGTGCCAGCTCAATCGACTTATCTGGAAACACCATATATTTT. Amino acid sequence: CASSIDLSGNTIYF.

V is TRBV9 and J is TRBJ2-2; weak D call: TRBD2 (5 bases). The CDR3 covers 15 residues. Trimming took 6 bases from V and 1 from J, leaving 13 bases between them. Germline V gene lookup returns CDR1 SGDLS and CDR2 YYNGEE. CDR3 loop: CASNAAGENTGELFF. Written as DNA, the CDR3 is TGTGCCAGCAATGCGGCGGGCGAGAACACCGGGGAGCTGTTTTTT.